Sequencing of this T cell receptor beta chain was carried out in a study of vaccination and CD4 T cells after COVID-19. Looking at the study overall: Post-COVID draws followed diagnosis by a median 101 days (range 35 to 161).

Treatment indicated: roughly 10-day PBMC culture with coronavirus spike peptide pools or control peptides (ViraFEST assay). Unexposed donor CD4+ T cells predated the COVID-19 pandemic, collected 2011-2018. As to this clonotype: Its antigen remains unidentified.

Cultured CD4+ T cells had their DNA profiled by the Oncomine TCR Beta short-read assay. Genomic DNA was drawn out of CD4+ T cells grown in culture. TCRdb redid the calling of the PCR reads with MiXCR, one entry per CDR3 protein. The sample has about 7,200 distinct CDR3 sequences; roughly 43% are singletons. V lost 8 bases, J lost 3 bases, and 20 bases lay in between. Germline lookup yields CDR1 MNHEY and CDR2 SVGEGT. The CDR3 contains 15 residues. Points from the study as a whole: Looking at convalescent patients, 304 of their 307 vaccine-specific clones were spike mono-reactive. Counts of SARS-CoV-2-reactive clonotypes had a median that went from 21 to 38, a nonsignificant change.

Sequences were obtained from CD4+ T cells from blood, cultured in vitro. The TCR comes from a human donor in good health. The genes are TRBV6-2 or TRBV6-3 and TRBJ2-7; D gene ambiguous. DNA for the CDR3: TGTGCCAGCCTTTCACGTACCCCCACTTTCTACGAGCAGTACTTC. This codes for CASLSRTPTFYEQYF.